The T cell receptor (beta chain) described here comes from a study of CD4+ T cells in melanoma. TCRdb's copy holds only in-frame clones and misses some; the assay was immunoSEQ multiplex PCR. Altogether 10,000 or so clones are present, 50% to 65% being singletons, with the ten largest covering approximately 25%. Germline V gene lookup returns CDR1 SGDLS and CDR2 YYNGEE. The CDR3 spans 16 residues. A word on this clone: Sequence at one end of the junction differs from germline and may be a read error.

This sequence joins TRBV9 and TRBJ2-5, with 9 positions matching TRBD2. Sequencing input: cells from a culture (not recorded whether cultured in vitro). The source is a human donor with melanoma. CDR3 nucleotide sequence: TGTGCCAGCAGCGTCGGTTGGCGGGGGGGCCAAAAGACCCAGTACTTC. This encodes CASSVGWRGGQKTQYF.